These 18 T cell receptor beta chains originate from one sample sequenced in a study of blood T cell repertoires in COVID-19. Method: immunoSEQ multiplex PCR; TCRdb's copy keeps in-frame clones and lacks some. The sample has about 83,000 clones, around 86% seen once. What was sequenced was peripheral blood. The receptors were gathered from an elderly man with active or convalescent COVID-19.

The CDR3 bases are TGTGCCAGCAGTCCCGGGACTTTTCAAGAGACCCAGTACTTC. Amino acids: CASSPGTFQETQYF. The chain is built from TRBV28 and TRBJ2-5; TRBD2 is a possible D gene (6 bases). Germline V lookup: CDR1 MDHEN, CDR2 SYDVKM. V was shortened by 5 bases and J by 2 bases, with 12 bases between the two germline ends. The length of the CDR3 is 14 residues.

The chain combines TRBV7-9 with TRBJ1-2; weak D call: TRBD1 (5 bases). Germline V gene lookup returns CDR1 SEHNR and CDR2 FQNEAQ (reference sequence). The germline V and J ends were trimmed by 3 bases and 2 bases, with 13 bases remaining between them. The CDR3 contains 15 residues. This chain's CDR3 is CASSFSREGNYGYTF. The CDR3 DNA follows: TGTGCCAGCAGCTTTTCTCGGGAGGGGAACTATGGCTACACCTTC.

The chain employs TRBV5-1 and TRBJ1-3, with 7 positions matching TRBD1. Germline V CDR1 and CDR2: SGHRS, YFSETQ. V shed 4 bases, J shed 4 bases, and the junction held 11 bases outside the gene matches. This CDR3 comprises 16 residues. CDR3 amino acids: CASSTEQGSPGNTIYF. Here the CDR3 DNA reads TGCGCCAGCAGCACCGAACAGGGGTCTCCCGGAAACACCATATATTTT.

The rearrangement links TRBV5-6 to TRBJ2-7; tentative D call: TRBD2 (6 bases). Trimming cost V 4 bases and J 2 bases, with 13 bases left between them. CDR1 and CDR2 (germline): SGHDT, YYEEEE. The CDR3 contains 14 residues. CDR3 protein: CASSPLRGTYEQYV. In nucleotides, the CDR3 is TGTGCCAGCAGCCCCCTGCGGGGAACCTACGAGCAGTACGTC.

J is TRBJ2-6 and V is TRBV5-5; perhaps TRBD1 as D (5 bases). Trimming removed 4 bases at V and 1 base at J, with 15 bases between. The CDR3 covers 17 residues. Germline CDR1 and CDR2: SGHKS and YYEKEE (reference sequence). The CDR3 DNA reads TGTGCCAGCAGCCGACTTCTGACAGCTTCTGGGGCCAACGTCCTGACTTTC. Protein sequence: CASSRLLTASGANVLTF.

This clone was found a few times. The rearrangement links TRBV11-2 to TRBJ1-6; weak D call: TRBD1 (5 bases). CDR3 length: 16 amino acids. In germline, CDR1 is SGHAT, CDR2 FQNNGV. Deletions cut 1 base from V and 7 bases from J, with 14 bases between. The CDR3 DNA sequence: TGTGCCAGCAGCTTAGGGGGGGGACGGGGAAATTCACCCCTCCACTTT. It specifies CASSLGGGRGNSPLHF. Drawing the rest from reference TRBV11-2 and TRBJ1-6, the complete variable domain is EAGVAQSPRYKIIEKRQSVAFWCNPISGHATLYWYQQILGQGPKLLIQFQNNGVVDDSQLPKDRFSAERLKGVDSTLKIQPAKLEDSAVYLCASSLGGGRGNSPLHFGNGTRLTVT.

The V and J genes are TRBV5-6 and TRBJ2-5, with D perhaps TRBD2 (5 bases). The CDR3 has 13 amino acids. Between the trimmed V and J ends, which lost 9 bases and 1 base, there was a span of 13 bases. Germline lookup yields CDR1 SGHDT and CDR2 YYEEEE. CDR3 sequence reads: CATSFGIQETQYF. Written as DNA, the CDR3 is TGTGCCACCTCGTTCGGGATCCAAGAGACCCAGTACTTC.

The chain carries TRBV7-8 and TRBJ2-1; TRBD1 aligns across 9 bases. The CDR3 extends over 13 amino acids. From germline, CDR1 is SGHVS and CDR2 FQNEAQ. Unmatched junction bases numbered 3, after V lost 5 bases and J lost 7 bases. The CDR3 DNA reads as TGTGCCAGCAGCGCCGACAGGGGGAATGAGCAGTTCTTC. Translating gives CASSADRGNEQFF.

V usage is TRBV18 and J usage is TRBJ1-1, with D perhaps TRBD1 (5 bases). The V gene lost 3 bases and the J gene lost 3 bases, with 11 bases spanning the gap. In germline, CDR1 is KGHSH, CDR2 LQKENI. The length of the CDR3 is 14 residues. CDR3 in amino acids: CASSPGGSDTEAFF. CDR3 sequence (DNA): TGTGCCAGCTCACCCGGGGGGTCGGACACTGAAGCTTTCTTT.

V usage is TRBV5-1 and J usage is TRBJ1-1, with 7 bases matching TRBD1. This CDR3 spans 15 amino acids. V shed 2 bases, J shed 1 base, and the junction held 5 bases outside the gene matches. From germline, CDR1 is SGHRS and CDR2 YFSETQ. The CDR3 sequence is CASSFHQGENTEAFF. CDR3 coding DNA: TGCGCCAGCAGCTTCCACCAGGGGGAGAACACTGAAGCTTTCTTT.

The chain employs TRBV11-3 and TRBJ2-1; a possible D gene is TRBD2 (6 bases). V was clipped by 3 bases and J by 5 bases, with 11 bases between them. Germline V gene data show CDR1 as SGHNT and CDR2 as YENEEA. CDR3 size: 14 residues. This chain's CDR3 is CASSFRRGDNEQFF. The CDR3 DNA is TGTGCCAGCAGCTTCAGGCGGGGCGACAATGAGCAGTTCTTC.

This sequence joins TRBV5-1 and TRBJ1-1; TRBD1 is a possible D gene (5 bases). Germline V gene lookup returns CDR1 SGHRS and CDR2 YFSETQ. V lost 1 base to trimming and J lost 0 bases, with 13 bases between them. The CDR3 is 16 residues long. The chain's CDR3 is CASSLSGPRLNTEAFF. DNA of the CDR3: TGCGCCAGCAGCTTGTCAGGGCCCCGACTGAACACTGAAGCTTTCTTT.

The sample holds one count of this clone. The chain recombines TRBV19 with TRBJ1-5, with 7 bases matching TRBD1. CDR3 length: 15 amino acids. Germline CDR1 reads LNHDA; CDR2 reads SQIVND (reference sequence). With 4 bases clipped from V and 7 bases from J, the junction kept 10 bases outside the gene matches. The CDR3 nucleotides read TGTGCCAGTAGTAGTCAGGGGGGTTTGGGGCAGCCCCAGCATTTT. This encodes CASSSQGGLGQPQHF.

This rearrangement joins TRBV10-1 to TRBJ2-3, with D unresolved. Per the germline V gene, CDR1 is WNHNN and CDR2 is SYGVQD (reference sequence). Trimming took 6 bases from V and 1 from J, leaving 8 bases between them. This CDR3 contains 13 residues. CDR3 sequence (DNA): TGCGCCAGCAGCGTCTACGGCACAGATACGCAGTATTTT. Amino acids: CASSVYGTDTQYF.

The rearrangement joins TRBV5-4 to TRBJ1-4; D uncertain. This CDR3 has 13 residues. The germline gives CDR1 SGHNT, CDR2 YYREEE (reference sequence). Trimming removed 2 bases from V and 6 bases from J, with 8 bases in between. The CDR3, as DNA: TGTGCCAGCAGCTTCTCCTTTGATGAAAAACTGTTTTTT. Translation: CASSFSFDEKLFF.

This chain connects TRBV24-1 to TRBJ2-5; maybe TRBD2 (7 bases). The CDR3 is 14 residues long. Trimming stripped 5 bases from V and 3 bases from J, with 12 bases between. The V gene's germline CDR1 is KGHDR and CDR2 SFDVKD. In DNA form, the CDR3 reads TGTGCCACCAGTGTGAGGGGGGGGGAAGAGACCCAGTACTTC. It encodes CATSVRGGEETQYF.

This chain uses TRBV14 with TRBJ2-3, with 9 bases that match TRBD2. V lost 2 bases, J lost 1 base, and 10 bases stayed unmatched. Per the germline V gene, CDR1 is SGHDN and CDR2 is FVKESK. The CDR3 loop spans 18 amino acids. This CDR3 is CASSQRLAGLSRTDTQYF. As DNA, the CDR3 is TGTGCCAGCAGCCAACGCCTAGCGGGATTGAGCCGCACAGATACGCAGTATTTT.

Only a few counts were recorded for this clone. The chain links TRBV7-3 to TRBJ1-6, with D perhaps matching TRBD1 (6 bases). CDR1 is SGHTA, CDR2 FQGTGA, per germline. CDR3 length: 13 residues. Trimming took 4 bases from V and 10 from J, leaving 11 bases between them. CDR3 sequence (DNA): TGTGCCAGCAGCTCGGGCAGGGGATCACCCCTCCACTTT. It specifies CASSSGRGSPLHF.